The entry below gives a single T cell receptor (beta chain) sequence along with its context. Being one base from a much bigger clone, this may be a read error. The data derive from a study of regulatory T cells in long-lasting Graves disease. iRepertoire HTBI primers and Arm-PCR of CDR3 regions built TCR beta libraries. TCRdb analysed the multiplex PCR reads with MiXCR anew, one entry per CDR3 protein. Found here are hundreds of thousands of distinct CDR3 sequences, 13% of them singletons; the top ten hold under 10%. Time point noted: newly diagnosed GD, antithyroid drugs for less than 3 months. Extracted PBMC RNA gave rise to the TCR library. The same data also contributed to another study, on T cells in Graves' hyperthyroidism and ophthalmopathy.

Sequences were derived from peripheral blood mononuclear cells (PBMCs), sampled at new diagnosis, from a patient treated with antithyroid drugs. The TCR sequence derives from a young man with Graves disease.

CDR3 DNA sequence: TGCAGTGCTAGAGATCCGGCGGGAGCTAATGAAGAACTGTTTTTT. It encodes CSARDPAGANEELFF. The chain employs TRBV20-1 and TRBJ1-4; D unresolved. The CDR3 consists of 15 residues. Germline CDR1 reads DFQATT; CDR2 reads SNEGSKA (reference sequence).